The 15 T cell receptor beta chains in this list originate from one sample, sequenced in a study of cytomegalovirus exposure and HLA in healthy donors. The PCR had 60 Vbeta and 13 Jbeta primers. Profiling relied on immunoSEQ multiplex PCR, and the TCRdb table lists in-frame clones only, not all of them. The sample holds more than 95,000 clones, roughly four fifths seen once. Sequenced: PBMCs. These receptors were collected from a man between 40 and 49 years old in good health and CMV-seronegative.

This clone came up a few times. J is TRBJ1-4 and V is TRBV7-9; possible D gene TRBD1, 5 bases. CDR3 length: 15 residues. V was cut by 3 bases and J by 4 bases, with 12 bases left in between. Germline CDR1 reads SEHNR; CDR2 reads FQNEAQ (reference sequence). The CDR3 is CASSFSGDLNEKLFF. CDR3 DNA: TGTGCCAGCAGCTTCTCGGGGGACCTTAATGAAAAACTGTTTTTT. The variable domain in full, completed from reference TRBV7-9 and TRBJ1-4, reads DTGVSQNPRHKITKRGQNVTFRCDPISEHNRLYWYRQTLGQGPEFLTYFQNEAQLEKSRLLSDRFSAERPKGSFSTLEIQRTEQGDSAMYLCASSFSGDLNEKLFFGSGTQLSVL.

For this clone: A junction end diverges from the germline sequence, so it may reflect a read error. The CDR3 loop is CASSSTSGDTQYF. The CDR3 bases are TGTGCTAGCAGCTCAACTTCGGGAGATACGCAGTATTTT. The rearrangement joins TRBV7-7 to TRBJ2-3, with unresolved D. Germline V gene data show CDR1 as SSHAT and CDR2 as FNYEAQ (reference sequence). The CDR3 covers 13 residues.

The V and J genes are TRBV2 and TRBJ2-7; tentatively, D is TRBD1 (7 bases). The CDR3 runs to 15 residues. CDR1 is SNHLY, CDR2 FYNNEI, per germline. The V gene lost 6 bases and the J gene lost 4 bases, with 19 bases spanning the gap. CDR3 loop: CASRRVPGGQYEQYF. The CDR3 nucleotides read TGTGCCAGCAGGAGGGTGCCAGGGGGGCAATACGAGCAGTACTTC.

The chain links TRBV5-1 to TRBJ2-5; D is undetermined. The CDR3 covers 12 residues. In germline, CDR1 is SGHRS, CDR2 YFSETQ. Between the trimmed V and J ends, which lost 4 bases and 2 bases, there was a span of 6 bases. The CDR3 DNA sequence: TGCGCCAGCAGCAGAGGACAAGAGACCCAGTACTTC. Encoded protein: CASSRGQETQYF.

The chain joins TRBV11-3 to TRBJ1-6; TRBD1 agrees at 7 bases. Germline CDR1 and CDR2: SGHNT and YENEEA. V was clipped by 0 bases and J by 6 bases; unmatched bases: 11. This CDR3 is built from 18 residues. CDR3 protein: CASSLDQRTGTANSPLHF. CDR3 coding DNA: TGTGCCAGCAGCTTAGATCAGCGGACCGGGACAGCTAATTCACCCCTCCACTTT.

CDR3 bases: TGTGCCTGGAGACGGTTTGGGGTGGAGGGAGCTAATAACAATGAGCAGTTCTTC. Translating gives CAWRRFGVEGANNNEQFF. This chain links TRBV30 with TRBJ2-1, with D perhaps TRBD2 (6 bases). The CDR3 contains 18 residues. The V and J ends lost 3 bases and 5 bases respectively, with 26 bases between them. CDR1 GTSNPN and CDR2 SVGIG come from the germline V gene (reference sequence). Complete variable domain (other parts from reference TRBV30 and TRBJ2-1): SQTIHQWPATLVQPVGSPLSLECTVEGTSNPNLYWYRQAAGRGLQLLFYSVGIGQISSEVPQNLSASRPQDRQFILSSKKLLLSDSGFYLCAWRRFGVEGANNNEQFFGPGTRLTVL.

The rearrangement uses TRBV10-2 and TRBJ1-1, with 7 positions matching TRBD1. Germline values: CDR1 WSHSY, CDR2 SAAADI. The trim removed 4 bases at V and 0 bases at J, leaving 2 bases unmatched. This CDR3 comprises 14 residues. Here the CDR3 DNA reads TGCGCCAGCAGTGCGACAGGGTTGAACACTGAAGCTTTCTTT. This gives the protein CASSATGLNTEAFF.

The V and J genes are TRBV9 and TRBJ1-1; unclear D gene. The V end lost 9 bases, the J end lost 1 base, and 13 bases lay between the germline ends. CDR1 and CDR2 from the germline V gene are SGDLS and YYNGEE. This CDR3 region has 13 residues. This CDR3 is CATGIGRNTEAFF. DNA of the CDR3: TGTGCCACGGGTATCGGGAGGAACACTGAAGCTTTCTTT.

The chain couples TRBV5-1 to TRBJ2-3, with TRBD1 identical over 11 bases. After removal of 0 bases from V and 4 bases from J, the junction contained 1 base not matched to a gene. Germline V gene lookup returns CDR1 SGHRS and CDR2 YFSETQ. This CDR3 has 15 residues. In DNA, the CDR3 is TGCGCCAGCAGCTTGGTGGGACAGGGGGCAGATACGCAGTATTTT. It encodes CASSLVGQGADTQYF.

The rearrangement uses TRBV2 and TRBJ2-1; 13 bases are a match to TRBD2. Germline V gives CDR1 SNHLY, CDR2 FYNNEI. The trim removed 7 bases at V and 4 bases at J, leaving 4 bases unmatched. The CDR3 totals 15 residues. The CDR3 sequence is CASNQLAGGYNEQFF. The CDR3 DNA is TGTGCCAGCAATCAACTAGCGGGGGGGTACAATGAGCAGTTCTTC.

This chain joins TRBV6-5 and TRBJ1-2; 11 bases are shared with TRBD1. The CDR3 sequence is 16 residues long. CDR1 and CDR2 from the germline V gene are MNHEY and SVGAGI. Losses at the gene ends were 2 bases for V and 7 bases for J; bases not matched to a gene: 9. DNA for the CDR3: TGTGCCAGCAGTTACGGACAGGGGGCGGTCTACGGTGGCTACACCTTC. Its protein is CASSYGQGAVYGGYTF.

The chain joins TRBV6-5 to TRBJ1-6, with D perhaps TRBD1 (5 bases). Germline-derived CDR1 and CDR2 are MNHEY and SVGAGI. The V and J ends lost 6 bases and 9 bases respectively, with 15 bases between them. The CDR3 has 14 residues. The CDR3 DNA is TGTGCCAGCAGACTCGACAGTGGACGTTCACCCCTCCACTTT. This encodes CASRLDSGRSPLHF.

The chain has TRBV9 and TRBJ1-6, with D possibly matching TRBD1 (5 bases). The CDR3 is 12 residues long. Germline CDR1 reads SGDLS; CDR2 reads YYNGEE. V was shortened by 6 bases and J by 7 bases, with 8 bases between the two germline ends. CDR3 loop: CASKRGNSPLHF. The CDR3 coding sequence is TGTGCCAGCAAAAGGGGAAATTCACCCCTCCACTTT.

The chain carries TRBV6-6 and TRBJ1-1; 7 nucleotides match TRBD1. With 10 bases clipped from V and 1 base from J, the junction kept 6 bases outside the gene matches. CDR3 length equals 13 residues. Looked up from germline, CDR1 is MNHNY and CDR2 is SVGAGI (reference sequence). CDR3 residues: CATLGTENTEAFF. Here the CDR3 DNA reads TGTGCCACCCTCGGGACAGAGAACACTGAAGCTTTCTTT.

The V call is TRBV6-5, the J call TRBJ2-7; TRBD1 might be the D (6 bases). The V gene lost 5 bases and the J gene lost 2 bases, with 16 bases spanning the gap. The germline V gene has CDR1 MNHEY and CDR2 SVGAGI. This CDR3 comprises 15 residues. The CDR3 coding sequence is TGTGCCAGCAGTCCCTGGACAGCCGTCGCCTACGAGCAGTACTTC. Amino acid sequence: CASSPWTAVAYEQYF.